This TCR beta chain was obtained from a study of blood T cell repertoires in COVID-19. Study in general: Sites across the United States, Italy and Spain contributed samples from acute and convalescent COVID-19.

Per the germline V gene, CDR1 is MGHDK and CDR2 is SYGVNS. This CDR3 is 18 amino acids long. The ends were cut back, 2 bases at V and 0 bases at J, with 16 bases in the middle. Measured with immunoSEQ multiplex PCR; TCRdb has only the in-frame clones, and not every one. Found here are fewer than 350,000 clones, 65% to 90% of them singletons; the top ten hold around 4.4%. The sample consisted of PBMCs or T cells enriched from blood (not recorded which). The origin of this receptor is a woman aged 40 to 55 with acute COVID-19. V gene TRBV25-1 combines with J gene TRBJ2-2, with D possibly being TRBD2 (7 bases). CDR3 residues: CASSEPLGGGPNTGELFF. Here the CDR3 DNA reads TGTGCCAGCAGTGAACCCCTAGGGGGGGGCCCGAACACCGGGGAGCTGTTTTTT.